These 10 T cell receptor beta chains originate from one sample sequenced in a study of cytomegalovirus exposure and HLA in healthy donors (dated by TCRdb to 2016 to 2017). The library was prepared using the immunoSEQ multiplex PCR assay. The multiplex PCR relied on a mix of 60 forward primers for TCR Vbeta segments and 13 reverse primers for TCR Jbeta segments. The clones in this table, taken by TCRdb from immuneACCESS, are in-frame only. Not every clone is retained; where verified, under half of the shortfall comes from an unresolved V gene, and the cause of the rest is unknown. In this sample the table shows some 130,000 clones, approximately 83% of which occur a single time. 3.1% of the sample is in the top ten clones. Input material: PBMCs. These TCRs come from a man aged 35-49 years in good health and CMV-seronegative.

V and J are TRBV30 and TRBJ2-1, with unresolved D. The CDR3 is 12 residues long. V was clipped by 7 bases and J by 6 bases, with 13 bases between them. The germline V gene encodes CDR1 GTSNPN and CDR2 SVGIG (reference sequence). The CDR3 nucleotides read TGTGCCTTCTCCTCCTATAGCAATGAGCAGTTCTTC. Protein product: CAFSSYSNEQFF. The full variable domain, with the rest looked up from reference TRBV30 and TRBJ2-1, is SQTIHQWPATLVQPVGSPLSLECTVEGTSNPNLYWYRQAAGRGLQLLFYSVGIGQISSEVPQNLSASRPQDRQFILSSKKLLLSDSGFYLCAFSSYSNEQFFGPGTRLTVL.

Only a few counts were recorded for this clone. The V and J genes are TRBV28 and TRBJ1-1; a weak D match, TRBD1 (6 bases). CDR1 and CDR2 from the germline V gene are MDHEN and SYDVKM. CDR3 length: 13 residues. The V gene lost 4 bases and the J gene lost 7 bases, with 13 bases spanning the gap. CDR3: CASSSLRQVEAFF. CDR3 nucleotides: TGTGCCAGCAGTTCGCTAAGACAGGTTGAAGCTTTCTTT.

V is TRBV13 and J is TRBJ2-3, with 15 bases fitting TRBD2. This CDR3 is built from 18 residues. V dropped 0 bases and J dropped 2; count of bases not matched to a gene: 3. CDR1 is PRHDT, CDR2 FYEKMQ, per germline (reference sequence). CDR3 sequence: CASSLGGLAGGYTDTQYF. CDR3 sequence (DNA): TGTGCCAGCAGCTTAGGGGGACTAGCGGGAGGCTACACAGATACGCAGTATTTT.

V and J are TRBV5-4 and TRBJ2-5; maybe TRBD2 (5 bases). Deletions cut 5 bases from V and 0 bases from J, with 8 bases between. This CDR3 contains 13 residues. Looked up from germline, CDR1 is SGHNT and CDR2 is YYREEE (reference sequence). CDR3 protein: CASSPGNQETQYF. CDR3 DNA sequence: TGTGCCAGCAGTCCGGGAAACCAAGAGACCCAGTACTTC.

The J gene is TRBJ1-1, the V gene TRBV5-1; D may be TRBD1 (5 bases). The CDR3 is 13 residues long. Germline V gives CDR1 SGHRS, CDR2 YFSETQ. V lost 7 bases and J 1 base, leaving 11 bases between the germline ends. The CDR3 bases are TGCGCCAGCGCCCGGGGGACGAACACTGAAGCTTTCTTT. Amino acids: CASARGTNTEAFF.

In this sample, this clone turned up a few times. This chain uses TRBV18 with TRBJ2-5, with D maybe TRBD1 (6 bases). CDR3 length: 15 amino acids. Trimming pared 5 bases from V and 0 bases from J, leaving 13 bases between. Germline V lookup: CDR1 KGHSH, CDR2 LQKENI. The CDR3 region has the DNA TGTGCCAGCTCATCATTTGACAGGTACCAAGAGACCCAGTACTTC. Translation gives CASSSFDRYQETQYF.

This clone was detected a few times. The chain joins TRBV6-5 to TRBJ2-4; a weak D match, TRBD1 (6 bases). CDR3 length: 16 residues. From germline, CDR1 is MNHEY and CDR2 SVGAGI. The V end lost 0 bases, the J end lost 0 bases, and 9 bases lay between the germline ends. DNA for the CDR3: TGTGCCAGCAGTTACTCGGACAGACTAGCCAAAAACATTCAGTACTTC. Protein product: CASSYSDRLAKNIQYF.

This clone is a singleton in its sample. Its ends do not fully match the called genes, so a read error is possible. The chain recombines TRBV6-5 with TRBJ2-7; no firm D call. Per germline, CDR1 MNHEY and CDR2 SVGAGI. This CDR3 is built from 15 residues. The CDR3 DNA is TGTGTCAGCAGTTACTCCCAGGAAGGAATCTACGAGCAGTACTTC. It specifies CVSSYSQEGIYEQYF.

The chain is built from TRBV9 and TRBJ2-7; 11 nucleotides match TRBD1. The CDR3 length is 14 residues. V lost 0 bases, J lost 6 bases, and 2 bases stayed unmatched. Germline loops: CDR1 SGDLS, CDR2 YYNGEE. The CDR3 DNA follows: TGTGCCAGCAGCGTAGTAGGGACAGGGGGCGAGCAGTACTTC. It is translated as CASSVVGTGGEQYF.

The chain recombines TRBV6-5 with TRBJ2-2; weak D call: TRBD1 (6 bases). V was cut by 4 bases and J by 2 bases, with 11 bases left in between. The germline gives CDR1 MNHEY, CDR2 SVGAGI. The length of the CDR3 is 15 residues. CDR3: CASSSGTPNTGELFF. The CDR3 bases are TGTGCCAGCAGTTCGGGGACACCTAACACCGGGGAGCTGTTTTTT.